A selection of T cell receptor beta chains follows, all from one sample in a study of blood T cell repertoires in COVID-19. Some clones are missing from TCRdb's copy, which holds only in-frame ones; the method was immunoSEQ multiplex PCR. The sample shows approximately 240,000 clones, about four fifths of them seen only once. Sequencing was carried out using PBMCs or T cells enriched from blood (not recorded which). The receptors here all came from a woman between 35 and 50 years old with acute COVID-19. The CDR3 runs from the conserved cysteine through the conserved F or W. The D gene is left open where the match is weak. Clone size is not always given. Where it is, it says once, few, many or a class for expanded clones.

TRBD1 TRBJ1-5 TRBV10-3 . CAISEQRQGLNQPQHF TGTGCCATCAGTGAGCAAAGACAGGGTCTCAATCAGCCCCAGCATTTT
. TRBJ1-5 TRBV20-1 . CSASRRGSNQPQHF TGCAGTGCTAGTCGACGGGGTAGCAATCAGCCCCAGCATTTT
TRBD1 TRBJ2-7 TRBV15 . CATSKWDRAVEQYF TGTGCCACCAGCAAATGGGACAGGGCGGTCGAGCAGTACTTC
. TRBJ1-3 TRBV11-2 . CASSLAGPGNTIYF TGTGCCAGCAGCTTAGCAGGGCCAGGAAACACCATATATTTT
. TRBJ1-1 TRBV5-1 . CASSPGHQNTEAFF TGCGCCAGCAGTCCCGGACACCAGAACACTGAAGCTTTCTTT
. TRBJ1-1 TRBV7-3 . CASSLLAYTEAFF TGTGCCAGCAGCTTATTGGCTTACACTGAAGCTTTCTTT
. TRBJ2-7 TRBV4-1 once CASSQDPSSRGGEQYF TGCGCCAGCAGCCAAGATCCGAGCAGTAGGGGTGGCGAGCAGTACTTC
. TRBJ2-4 TRBV29-1 . CSVVSPGYKNIQYF TGCAGCGTTGTGTCGCCAGGGTACAAAAACATTCAGTACTTC
TRBD1 TRBJ2-5 TRBV29-1 . CSALKRDRGETQYF TGCAGCGCCTTAAAACGGGACAGAGGGGAGACCCAGTACTTC
. TRBJ1-1 TRBV19 once CASSILGGRTRFDEAFF TGTGCCAGTAGTATACTCGGGGGGCGGACACGATTTGATGAAGCTTTCTTT
. TRBJ2-7 TRBV5-1 . CASSLEAGQNYEQYF TGCGCCAGCAGCTTGGAGGCGGGACAGAACTACGAGCAGTACTTC
. TRBJ2-2 TRBV4-2 few CASSPYTGELFF TGTGCCAGCAGCCCTTACACCGGGGAGCTGTTTTTT
. TRBJ1-2 TRBV6-5 . CASSSSVRGARDGYTF TGTGCCAGCAGTTCCTCAGTCCGGGGGGCGAGGGATGGCTACACCTTC
TRBD1 TRBJ1-4 TRBV19 . CASNSGGFGEKLFF TGTGCCAGTAATTCAGGGGGGTTTGGTGAAAAACTGTTTTTT
TRBD1 TRBJ1-5 TRBV6-1 . CASSETGGAGQPQHF TGTGCCAGCAGTGAGACAGGGGGCGCGGGTCAGCCCCAGCATTTT
. TRBJ2-1 TRBV11-2 . CASSGPAPGKLVEQFF TGTGCCAGCAGCGGACCGGCCCCAGGGAAACTTGTTGAGCAGTTCTTC
. TRBJ1-6 TRBV7-3 . CASSLRGGLDNSPLHF TGTGCCAGCAGCTTACGCGGGGGGCTCGATAATTCACCCCTCCACTTT
TRBD1 TRBJ1-4 TRBV5-1 . CASSSLSGTAYEKLFF TGCGCCAGCAGCTCTTTATCCGGGACAGCCTATGAAAAACTGTTTTTT
TRBD1 TRBJ1-2 TRBV13 . CASSSLQGGDYGYTF TGTGCCAGCAGCTCACTTCAGGGGGGAGACTATGGCTACACCTTC
TRBD2 TRBJ2-7 TRBV30 . CAWNDETSGRIGSYEQYF TGTGCCTGGAATGATGAGACTAGCGGGAGAATAGGCTCCTACGAGCAGTACTTC
TRBD1 TRBJ1-6 TRBV7-3 few CASSRYGTGPNSPLHF TGTGCCAGCAGCCGTTACGGGACAGGACCTAATTCACCCCTCCACTTT
TRBD2 TRBJ2-5 TRBV19 . CASSPWGRLAGKQETQYF TGTGCCAGTAGTCCATGGGGGCGACTAGCGGGAAAACAAGAGACCCAGTACTTC
TRBD1 TRBJ1-1 TRBV30 few CARDRGIGNTEAFF TGTGCCCGGGACAGGGGGATTGGGAACACTGAAGCTTTCTTT
. TRBJ1-5 TRBV2 . CASKEGNQPQHF TGTGCCAGCAAGGAGGGGAATCAGCCCCAGCATTTT
TRBD1 TRBJ1-2 TRBV7-9 . CASSPNTGGNYGYTF TGTGCCAGCAGCCCAAATACAGGGGGTAACTATGGCTACACCTTC
TRBD1 TRBJ1-1 TRBV28 . CASTQNRGNTEAFF TGTGCCAGCACCCAAAACAGGGGGAACACTGAAGCTTTCTTT
. TRBJ1-5 TRBV10-1 . CASSPGGSGNQPQHF TGCGCCAGCAGTCCCGGGGGTAGCGGCAATCAGCCCCAGCATTTT
TRBD1 TRBJ1-6 TRBV30 . CAWGGTGNSPLHF TGTGCCTGGGGAGGGACAGGGAATTCACCCCTCCACTTT
TRBD2 TRBJ2-7 TRBV28 . CASTIAGGSSYEQYF TGTGCCAGCACGATAGCGGGAGGGAGCTCCTACGAGCAGTACTTC
. TRBJ2-5 TRBV6-5 . CASSYGGETQYF TGTGCCAGCAGTTACGGGGGGGAGACCCAGTACTTC
. TRBJ1-4 TRBV19 few CASSIAQANNEKLFF TGTGCCAGTAGTATAGCACAGGCGAATAATGAAAAACTGTTTTTT
. TRBJ2-3 TRBV6-5 . CATCRTVADTQYF TGTGCCACCTGTAGGACAGTCGCAGATACGCAGTATTTT
TRBD1 TRBJ1-2 TRBV5-5 . CASSRWDSPYGYTF TGTGCCAGCAGCCGCTGGGACAGCCCCTATGGCTACACCTTC
TRBD1 TRBJ2-2 TRBV27 . CASSPRGLVNTGELFF TGTGCCAGCAGTCCCAGGGGGCTCGTGAACACCGGGGAGCTGTTTTTT
. TRBJ2-7 TRBV27 . CASSLDRANYEQYF TGTGCCAGCAGTTTGGACAGAGCCAACTACGAGCAGTACTTC
. TRBJ2-7 TRBV19 . CASGAGDSYEQYF TGTGCCAGTGGCGCTGGAGACTCCTACGAGCAGTACTTC
. TRBJ2-1 TRBV6-5 . CASRFQGRDEQFF TGTGCCAGCAGATTTCAGGGTCGGGATGAGCAGTTCTTC
. TRBJ2-1 TRBV2 . CASQAVSYNEQFF TGTGCCAGCCAGGCCGTCTCCTACAATGAGCAGTTCTTC
. TRBJ2-2 TRBV4-1 . CASSPGTGELFF TGCGCCAGCAGCCCAGGGACCGGGGAGCTGTTTTTT
. TRBJ1-1 TRBV7-6 . CASSLDKGGAPNTEAFF TGTGCCAGCAGCTTAGATAAGGGGGGGGCACCAAACACTGAAGCTTTCTTT
. TRBJ2-3 TRBV11-3 . CASSPAAGRTDTQYF TGTGCCAGCAGCCCTGCAGCGGGTCGCACAGATACGCAGTATTTT
TRBD2 TRBJ2-3 TRBV28 . CASRSYGLAGQDTQYF TGTGCCAGCAGGTCCTACGGACTAGCGGGACAGGATACGCAGTATTTT
TRBD1 TRBJ1-1 TRBV6-5 . CASSYGTGGTEAFF TGTGCCAGCAGTTACGGGACAGGTGGCACTGAAGCTTTCTTT
TRBD1 TRBJ1-2 TRBV6-6 . CASSLDRALVYGYTF TGTGCCAGCAGCCTGGACAGGGCACTAGTCTATGGCTACACCTTC
. TRBJ1-2 TRBV11-2 once CASSLGGNSPGYTF TGTGCCAGCAGCTTAGGAGGGAACTCCCCTGGCTACACCTTC
TRBD1 TRBJ2-7 TRBV2 . CASSLGDRGKYEQYF TGTGCCAGCAGTTTGGGGGACAGGGGTAAATACGAGCAGTACTTC
. TRBJ2-7 TRBV2 . CASGDSRYSYEQYF TGTGCCAGCGGAGACAGTCGGTATTCCTACGAGCAGTACTTC
. TRBJ2-7 TRBV5-8 . CASSLKQSGWKQYF TGTGCCAGCAGCTTGAAGCAGTCGGGGTGGAAGCAGTACTTC
. TRBJ1-5 TRBV6-1 . CASSESAGVSNQPQHF TGTGCCAGCAGTGAATCTGCAGGGGTTAGCAATCAGCCCCAGCATTTT
. TRBJ2-7 TRBV14 . CASSRGPPVSIEQYF TGTGCCAGCAGCCGGGGCCCTCCTGTCTCTATTGAGCAGTACTTC
TRBD1 TRBJ1-2 TRBV27 . CASSPLDRGIYGYTF TGTGCCAGCAGTCCGTTGGACAGGGGCATCTATGGCTACACCTTC
. TRBJ1-1 TRBV4-2 . CASSQEGQGGLSAEAFF TGTGCCAGCAGCCAAGAGGGTCAGGGAGGGCTATCCGCTGAAGCTTTCTTT
. TRBJ2-2 TRBV18 . CASSPRARATGELFF TGTGCCAGCTCACCACGGGCCCGTGCCACCGGGGAGCTGTTTTTT
. TRBJ1-1 TRBV30 . CAWAWGPEAFF TGTGCCTGGGCTTGGGGGCCTGAAGCTTTCTTT
. TRBJ2-7 TRBV7-9 . CASSLLGAVPYEQYF TGTGCCAGCAGCTTATTAGGAGCGGTTCCCTACGAGCAGTACTTC
. TRBJ1-3 TRBV6-5 once CASRRDSSGNTIYF TGTGCCAGCAGACGCGACAGCTCTGGAAACACCATATATTTT
. TRBJ1-1 TRBV4-2 . CASSQERGLEAFF TGTGCCAGCAGCCAAGAGCGAGGCCTTGAAGCTTTCTTT
TRBD1 TRBJ1-3 TRBV30 . CAWNRDRVENTIYF TGTGCCTGGAACCGGGACAGGGTTGAAAACACCATATATTTT
TRBD1 TRBJ1-1 TRBV5-1 few CASSFTGDKNTEAFF TGCGCCAGCAGCTTTACAGGGGATAAGAACACTGAAGCTTTCTTT